This record looks at one TCR beta chain sequence and its context. Its antigen is unidentified. The sample originates from a study of T cell responses to AZD1222 COVID-19 vaccine. Notes on the study in general: Dominant at 160-218 and 743-854, vaccine-associated CD4 TCRs also spanned spike. Researchers took repertoire samples only after the peak T cell response had come. White British ancestry dominated among donors, who included more females, and clonal diversity was possibly underestimated. AZD1222 recipients seropositive at baseline numbered only six.

Using immunoSEQ multiplex PCR, the repertoire was profiled, and TCRdb retains in-frame clones only, with some absent. The sample comprises roughly 180,000 clones, about 95% of which are singletons, and 0.6% to 0.7% rests with the top ten. CDR1 is ENHRY, CDR2 SYGVKD, per germline. Trimming removed 6 bases from V and 5 bases from J, with 16 bases in between. The CDR3 covers 14 residues. This sequence was found in an adult in good health. The rearrangement links TRBV10-3 to TRBJ1-1, with D possibly TRBD1 on 5 matching bases. The sample was peripheral blood, taken on day 0 of AZD1222 vaccination. CDR3 region: CAISDRGVGTEAFF. CDR3 DNA: TGTGCCATCAGCGACCGGGGCGTGGGGACTGAAGCTTTCTTT.